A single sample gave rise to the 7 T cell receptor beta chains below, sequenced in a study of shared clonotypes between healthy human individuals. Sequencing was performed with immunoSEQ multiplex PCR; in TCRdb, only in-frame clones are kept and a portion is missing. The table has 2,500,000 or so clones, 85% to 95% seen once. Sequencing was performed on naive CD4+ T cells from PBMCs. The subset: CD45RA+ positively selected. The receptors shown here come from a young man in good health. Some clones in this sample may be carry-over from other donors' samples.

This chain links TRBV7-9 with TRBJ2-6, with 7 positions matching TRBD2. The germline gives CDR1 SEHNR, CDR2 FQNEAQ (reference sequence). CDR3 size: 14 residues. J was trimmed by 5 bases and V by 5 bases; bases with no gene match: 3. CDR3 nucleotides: TGTGCCAGCAGCCCCGGGGGGAGGGCCAACGTCCTGACTTTC. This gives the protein CASSPGGRANVLTF.

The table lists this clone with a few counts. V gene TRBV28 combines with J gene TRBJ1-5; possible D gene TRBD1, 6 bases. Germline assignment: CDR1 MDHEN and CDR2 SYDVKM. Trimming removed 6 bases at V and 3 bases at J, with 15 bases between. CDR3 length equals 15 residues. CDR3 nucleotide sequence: TGTGCCAGCAGGAATGGACAGTTACACAATCAGCCCCAGCATTTT. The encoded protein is CASRNGQLHNQPQHF.

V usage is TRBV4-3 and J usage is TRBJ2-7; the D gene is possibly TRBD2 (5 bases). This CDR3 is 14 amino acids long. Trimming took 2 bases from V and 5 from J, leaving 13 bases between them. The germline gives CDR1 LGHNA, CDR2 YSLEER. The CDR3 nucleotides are TGCGCCAGCAGCCAACCGGGAACCCCCCACGAGCAGTACTTC. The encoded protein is CASSQPGTPHEQYF.

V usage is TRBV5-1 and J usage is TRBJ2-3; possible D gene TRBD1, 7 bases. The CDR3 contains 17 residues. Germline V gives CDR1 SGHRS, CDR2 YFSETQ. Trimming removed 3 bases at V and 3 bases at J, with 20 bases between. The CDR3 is CASSSTRRGAGTDTQYF. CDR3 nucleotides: TGCGCCAGCAGCTCAACCCGCAGGGGGGCAGGTACAGATACGCAGTATTTT.

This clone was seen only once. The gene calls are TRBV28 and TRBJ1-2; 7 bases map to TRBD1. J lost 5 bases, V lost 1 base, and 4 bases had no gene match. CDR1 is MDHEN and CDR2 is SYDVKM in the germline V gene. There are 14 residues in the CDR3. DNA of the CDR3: TGTGCCAGCAGTTTATTCCAGGGGGGATATGGCTACACCTTC. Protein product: CASSLFQGGYGYTF.

CDR3 region: CASSSQTRSSYEQYF. In DNA form, the CDR3 reads TGTGCCAGCAGCTCCCAGACACGTTCCTCCTACGAGCAGTACTTC. The V call is TRBV5-4, the J call TRBJ2-7; D ambiguous. Germline values: CDR1 SGHNT, CDR2 YYREEE (reference sequence). This CDR3 is 15 amino acids long. V was cut by 3 bases and J by 0 bases, with 13 bases left in between.

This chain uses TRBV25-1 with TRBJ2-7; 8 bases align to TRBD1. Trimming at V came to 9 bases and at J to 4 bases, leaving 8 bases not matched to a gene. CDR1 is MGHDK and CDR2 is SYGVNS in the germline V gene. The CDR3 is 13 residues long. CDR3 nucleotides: TGTGCCAGTCGACGACAGGGGAAGTACGAGCAGTACTTC. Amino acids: CASRRQGKYEQYF.